The present entry profiles one T cell receptor beta chain with its context. Its cognate antigen is unknown. This sample stems from a study of T cells in localized non-small cell lung cancer. The study's findings and limits: Owing to sequencing of a solitary tumor region, heterogeneity cannot be discounted.

The germline gives CDR1 GTSNPN, CDR2 SVGIG (reference sequence). J gave up 6 bases and V 1 base, and 8 bases lay outside the gene matches. The CDR3 loop spans 14 amino acids. Here immunoSEQ multiplex PCR was the method, and the copy in TCRdb shows in-frame clones only, minus some. The table has tens of thousands of clones, 87% seen once. The material sequenced was peripheral blood, taken before any cancer treatment. This clonotype was obtained from a man aged 40-75 years with stage I squamous cell lung carcinoma. The J gene is TRBJ2-7, the V gene TRBV30; TRBD1 matches 8 bases. The DNA for the CDR3 is TGTGCCTGGAGTGAGAGGACAGGGCTCCCCGAGCAGTACTTC. Translated, it gives CAWSERTGLPEQYF.